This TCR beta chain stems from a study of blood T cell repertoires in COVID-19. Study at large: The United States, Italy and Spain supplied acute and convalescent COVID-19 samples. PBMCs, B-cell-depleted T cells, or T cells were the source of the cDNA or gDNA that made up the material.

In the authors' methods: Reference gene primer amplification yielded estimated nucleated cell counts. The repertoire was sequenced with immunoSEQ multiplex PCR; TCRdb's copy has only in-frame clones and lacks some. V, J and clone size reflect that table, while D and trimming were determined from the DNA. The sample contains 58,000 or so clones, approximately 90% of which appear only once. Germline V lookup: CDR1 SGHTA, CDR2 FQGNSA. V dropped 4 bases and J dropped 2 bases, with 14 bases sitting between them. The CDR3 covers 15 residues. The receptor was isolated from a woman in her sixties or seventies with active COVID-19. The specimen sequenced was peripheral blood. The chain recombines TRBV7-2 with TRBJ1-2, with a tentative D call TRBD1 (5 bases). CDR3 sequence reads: CASSWQQGNNYGYTF. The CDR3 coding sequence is TGTGCCAGCAGCTGGCAGCAGGGAAACAACTATGGCTACACCTTC.